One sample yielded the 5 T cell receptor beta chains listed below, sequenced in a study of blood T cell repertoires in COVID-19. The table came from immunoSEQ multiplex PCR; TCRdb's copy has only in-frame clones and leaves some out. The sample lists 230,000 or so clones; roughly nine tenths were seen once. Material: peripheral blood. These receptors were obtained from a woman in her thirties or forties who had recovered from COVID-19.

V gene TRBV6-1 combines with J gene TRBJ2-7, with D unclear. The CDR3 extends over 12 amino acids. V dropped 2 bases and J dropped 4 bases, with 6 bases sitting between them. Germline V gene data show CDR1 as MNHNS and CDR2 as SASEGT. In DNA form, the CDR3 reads TGTGCCAGCAGTGAAACAGAGTACGAGCAGTACTTC. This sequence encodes CASSETEYEQYF.

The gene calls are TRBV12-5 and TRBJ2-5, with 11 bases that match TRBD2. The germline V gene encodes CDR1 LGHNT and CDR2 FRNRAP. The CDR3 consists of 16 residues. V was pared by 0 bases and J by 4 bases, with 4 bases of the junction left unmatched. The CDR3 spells CASGLVLAGDGETQYF. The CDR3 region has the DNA TGTGCTAGTGGTTTGGTACTAGCGGGGGATGGAGAGACCCAGTACTTC.

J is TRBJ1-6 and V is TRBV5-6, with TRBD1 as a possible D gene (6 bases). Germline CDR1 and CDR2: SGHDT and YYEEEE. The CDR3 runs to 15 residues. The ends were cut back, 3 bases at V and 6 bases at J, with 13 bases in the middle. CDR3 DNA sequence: TGTGCCAGCAGCTCGGACGACAGGACTAATTCACCCCTCCACTTT. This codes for CASSSDDRTNSPLHF. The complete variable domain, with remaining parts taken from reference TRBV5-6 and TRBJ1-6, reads DAGVTQSPTHLIKTRGQQVTLRCSPKSGHDTVSWYQQALGQGPQFIFQYYEEEERQRGNFPDRFSGHQFPNYSSELNVNALLLGDSALYLCASSSDDRTNSPLHFGNGTRLTVT.

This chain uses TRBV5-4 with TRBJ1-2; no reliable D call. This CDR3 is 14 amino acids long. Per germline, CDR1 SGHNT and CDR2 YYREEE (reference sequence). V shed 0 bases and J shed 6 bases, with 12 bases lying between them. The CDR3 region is CASSLASGGHGYTF. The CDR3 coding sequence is TGTGCCAGCAGCTTGGCTTCAGGAGGACATGGCTACACCTTC.

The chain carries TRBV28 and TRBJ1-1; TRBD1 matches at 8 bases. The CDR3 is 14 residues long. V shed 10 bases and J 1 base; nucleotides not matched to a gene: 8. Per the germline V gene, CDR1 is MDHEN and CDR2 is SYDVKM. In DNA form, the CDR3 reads TGTGCCACCAAAGACGGACAGGGGAACACTGAAGCTTTCTTT. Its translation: CATKDGQGNTEAFF. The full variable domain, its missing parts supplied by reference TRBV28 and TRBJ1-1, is DVKVTQSSRYLVKRTGEKVFLECVQDMDHENMFWYRQDPGLGLRLIYFSYDVKMKEKGDIPEGYSVSREKKERFSLILESASTNQTSMYLCATKDGQGNTEAFFGQGTRLTVV.